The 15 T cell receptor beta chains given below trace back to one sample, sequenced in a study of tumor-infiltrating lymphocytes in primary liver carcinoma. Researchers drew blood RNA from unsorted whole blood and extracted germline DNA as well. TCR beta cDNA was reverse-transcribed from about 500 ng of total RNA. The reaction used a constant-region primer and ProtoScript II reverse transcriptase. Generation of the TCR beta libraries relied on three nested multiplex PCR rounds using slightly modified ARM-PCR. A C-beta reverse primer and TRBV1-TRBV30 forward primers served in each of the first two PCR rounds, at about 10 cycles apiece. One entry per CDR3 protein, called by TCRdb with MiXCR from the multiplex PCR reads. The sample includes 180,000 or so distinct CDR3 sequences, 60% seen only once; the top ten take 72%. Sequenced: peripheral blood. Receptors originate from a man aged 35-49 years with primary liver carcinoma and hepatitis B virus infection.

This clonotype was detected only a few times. The CDR3: CAISESEAVETQYF. The DNA of the CDR3 is TGTGCCATCAGTGAGTCAGAGGCGGTGGAGACCCAGTACTTC. The rearrangement links TRBV10-3 to TRBJ2-5, with unresolved D. The CDR3 consists of 14 residues. Germline-derived CDR1 and CDR2 are ENHRY and SYGVKD. The ends were cut back, 0 bases at V and 5 bases at J, with 10 bases in the middle.

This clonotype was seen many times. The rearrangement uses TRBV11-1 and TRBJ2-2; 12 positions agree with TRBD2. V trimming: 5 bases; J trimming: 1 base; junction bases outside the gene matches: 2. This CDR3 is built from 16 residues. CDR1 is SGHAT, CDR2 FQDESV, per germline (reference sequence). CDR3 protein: CASSRLAGVNTGELFF. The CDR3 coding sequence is TGTGCCAGCAGCCGACTAGCGGGGGTGAACACCGGGGAGCTGTTTTTT.

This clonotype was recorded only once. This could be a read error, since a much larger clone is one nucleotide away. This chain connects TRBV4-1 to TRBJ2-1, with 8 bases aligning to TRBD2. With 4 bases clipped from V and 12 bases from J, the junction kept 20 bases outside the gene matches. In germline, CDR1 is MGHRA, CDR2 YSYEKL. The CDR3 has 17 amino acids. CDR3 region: CASSPANLGGGLSGQFF. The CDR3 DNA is TGCGCCAGCAGCCCGGCAAACCTCGGGGGGGGTTTGAGTGGGCAGTTCTTC.

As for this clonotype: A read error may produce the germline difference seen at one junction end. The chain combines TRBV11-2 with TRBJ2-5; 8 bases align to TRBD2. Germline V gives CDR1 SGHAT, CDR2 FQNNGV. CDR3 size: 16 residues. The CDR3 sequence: CASSPATGRAIKTQYF. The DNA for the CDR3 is TGCGCCAGCAGCCCAGCTACCGGGAGGGCCATAAAGACCCAGTACTTC.

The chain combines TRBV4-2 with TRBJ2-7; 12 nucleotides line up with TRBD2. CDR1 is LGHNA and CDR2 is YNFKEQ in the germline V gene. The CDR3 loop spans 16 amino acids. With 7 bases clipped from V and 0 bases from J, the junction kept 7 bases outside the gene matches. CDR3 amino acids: CASNELAGGSSYEQYF. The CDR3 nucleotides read TGTGCCAGCAACGAACTAGCGGGAGGATCCTCCTACGAGCAGTACTTC.

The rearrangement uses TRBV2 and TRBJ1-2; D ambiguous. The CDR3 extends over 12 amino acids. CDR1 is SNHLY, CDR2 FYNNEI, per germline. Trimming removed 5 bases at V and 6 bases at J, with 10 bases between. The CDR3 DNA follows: TGTGCCAGCAGTCAGATGAGGAATGGCTACACCTTC. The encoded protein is CASSQMRNGYTF.

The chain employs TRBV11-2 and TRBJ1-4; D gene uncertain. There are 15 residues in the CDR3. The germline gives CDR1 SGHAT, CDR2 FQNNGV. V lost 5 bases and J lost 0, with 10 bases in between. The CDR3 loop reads CASSDTATTNEKLFF. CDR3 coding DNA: TGTGCCAGCAGCGATACAGCTACAACTAATGAAAAACTGTTTTTT.

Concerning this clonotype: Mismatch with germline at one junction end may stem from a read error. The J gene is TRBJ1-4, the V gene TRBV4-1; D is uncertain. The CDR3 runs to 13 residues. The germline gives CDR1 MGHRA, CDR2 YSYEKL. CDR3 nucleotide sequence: TGCGCCAGCAGCCAAGTTTGGGCCGAAAAACTGTTTTTC. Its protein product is CASSQVWAEKLFF.

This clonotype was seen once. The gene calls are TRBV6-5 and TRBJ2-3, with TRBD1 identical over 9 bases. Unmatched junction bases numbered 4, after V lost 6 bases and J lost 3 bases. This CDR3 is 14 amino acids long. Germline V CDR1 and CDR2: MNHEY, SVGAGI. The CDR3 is CASRTGQGTDTQYF. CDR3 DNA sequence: TGTGCCAGCAGAACGGGACAGGGTACAGATACGCAGTATTTT.

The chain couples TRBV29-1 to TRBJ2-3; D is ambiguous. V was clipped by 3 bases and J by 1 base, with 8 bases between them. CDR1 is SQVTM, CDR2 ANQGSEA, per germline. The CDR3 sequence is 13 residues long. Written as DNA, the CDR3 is TGCAGCGTTGACTTCCGGGGCACAGATACGCAGTATTTT. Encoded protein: CSVDFRGTDTQYF.

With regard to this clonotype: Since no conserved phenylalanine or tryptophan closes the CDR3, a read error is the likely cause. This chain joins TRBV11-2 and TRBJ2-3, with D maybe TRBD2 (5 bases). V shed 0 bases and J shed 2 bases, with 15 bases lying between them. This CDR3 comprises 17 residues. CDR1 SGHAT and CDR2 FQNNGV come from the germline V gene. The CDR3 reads CASSLDPEAKVTDTQYL. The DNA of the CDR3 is TGTGCCAGCAGCTTAGATCCGGAGGCGAAGGTCACAGATACGCAGTATCTT.

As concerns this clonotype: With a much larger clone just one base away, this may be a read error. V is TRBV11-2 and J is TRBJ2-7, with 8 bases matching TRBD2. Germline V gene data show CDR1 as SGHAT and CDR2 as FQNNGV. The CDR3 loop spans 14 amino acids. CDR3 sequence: CACSRGGESYEQYF. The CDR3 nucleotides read TGTGCCTGCAGCCGGGGGGGGGAGTCCTACGAGCAGTACTTC.

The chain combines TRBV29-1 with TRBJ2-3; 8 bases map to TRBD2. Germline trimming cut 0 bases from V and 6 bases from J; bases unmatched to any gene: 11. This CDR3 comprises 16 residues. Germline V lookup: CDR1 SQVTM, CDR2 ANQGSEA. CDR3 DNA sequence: TGCAGCGTTGAAGATCAGAGCGGGAGAAGTTCTGATACGCAGTATTTT. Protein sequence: CSVEDQSGRSSDTQYF.

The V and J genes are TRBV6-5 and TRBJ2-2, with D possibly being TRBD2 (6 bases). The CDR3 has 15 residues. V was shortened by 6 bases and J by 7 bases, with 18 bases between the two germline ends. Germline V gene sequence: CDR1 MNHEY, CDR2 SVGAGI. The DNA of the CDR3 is TGTGCCAGCAGCAAGGGTAGCGGAGTACACGGGGAGCTGTTTTTT. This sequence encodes CASSKGSGVHGELFF.

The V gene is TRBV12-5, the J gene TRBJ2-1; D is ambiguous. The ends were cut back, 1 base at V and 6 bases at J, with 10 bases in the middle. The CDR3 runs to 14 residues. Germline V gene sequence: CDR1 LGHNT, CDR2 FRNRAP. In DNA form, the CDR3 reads TGTGCTAGTGGTTTGGACTACCAATGCAATGAGCAGTTCTTC. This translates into CASGLDYQCNEQFF. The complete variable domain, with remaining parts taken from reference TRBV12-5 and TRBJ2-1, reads DARVTQTPRHKVTEMGQEVTMRCQPILGHNTVFWYRQTMMQGLELLAYFRNRAPLDDSGMPKDRFSAEMPDATLATLKIQPSEPRDSAVYFCASGLDYQCNEQFFGPGTRLTVL.